The subject of this entry is one TCR beta chain. Its antigen is undetermined. TCRdb called the 5' RACE reads again in MiXCR, with one record for every CDR3 protein. The sample records about 150,000 distinct CDR3 sequences, more than 14% being singletons. The germline CDR1 and CDR2 sequences are SGHDT and YYEEEE. Trimming stripped 2 bases from V and 0 bases from J, with 12 bases between. CDR3 length: 16 amino acids. These data come from a study of T-cell memory formation after mild COVID-19. Whole-study context: TCR clusters were mostly confined to one donor each.

Study conclusions and caveats: Mostly located in CM and EM were contracting CD4+ clones, with contracting CD8+ clones located in EMRA. The appearance of some responding clones in pre-infection memory suggested that cross-reactive memory joined.

This TCR came from an adult woman who had mild COVID-19 (a few samples of this study predate the infection). Cell type and time point are not known. The V gene is TRBV5-6, the J gene TRBJ2-1; D is unclear. Sequencing used PBMCs or a T cell subset sorted from them (not recorded which). The CDR3 is CASSLWRKSSYNEQFF. CDR3 in DNA: TGTGCCAGCAGCTTATGGCGGAAGAGCTCCTACAATGAGCAGTTCTTC.